This TCR beta chain derives from a study of cytomegalovirus exposure and HLA in healthy donors. Use of 60 Vbeta and 13 Jbeta primers characterized the PCR. Produced via immunoSEQ multiplex PCR; TCRdb's table is partial and in-frame only. The table lists 55,000 to 70,000 clones, 68% of them singletons, with less than 20% in the top ten. Germline V gene lookup returns CDR1 SGHTS and CDR2 YDEGEE. V lost 0 bases and J lost 6; bases outside the gene matches: 4. This CDR3 region has 14 residues. Sample: PBMCs. The rearrangement joins TRBV5-8 to TRBJ2-7; 9 bases are shared with TRBD1. This clonotype originated in a man aged 35-49 years in good health and CMV-seropositive. The CDR3 loop is CASSLVTGGVEQYF. DNA of the CDR3: TGTGCCAGCAGCTTGGTGACAGGGGGAGTCGAGCAGTACTTC.